This paragraph reports one T cell receptor (beta chain). Its antigen is still unknown. One end of the junction fails to match germline, which may point to a read error. The CDR3 spans 15 residues. Germline lookup yields CDR1 SGHVS and CDR2 FQNEAQ. Overall study results and limits: Tumor-infiltrating Treg TCR alpha and beta sequences overlapped most with tumor naive CD4+ T cells, then blood naive.

MiXCR was run by TCRdb on the 5' RACE reads, yielding one entry per CDR3 protein. The sample shows some 57,000 distinct CDR3 sequences, roughly 17% of them seen only once. The receptor was derived from a female donor with breast cancer. The chain combines TRBV7-8 with TRBJ1-5; 8 bases fit TRBD1. Source material: naive CD4+ T cells sorted from blood. Subset specified: naive CD4+ T cells, CD4+CD45RA+CD25-. CDR3 nucleotide sequence: TGTGCCGGCAGCTCCGACAGGGGTCCTACTCAGCCCCAGCATTTT. This codes for CAGSSDRGPTQPQHF.